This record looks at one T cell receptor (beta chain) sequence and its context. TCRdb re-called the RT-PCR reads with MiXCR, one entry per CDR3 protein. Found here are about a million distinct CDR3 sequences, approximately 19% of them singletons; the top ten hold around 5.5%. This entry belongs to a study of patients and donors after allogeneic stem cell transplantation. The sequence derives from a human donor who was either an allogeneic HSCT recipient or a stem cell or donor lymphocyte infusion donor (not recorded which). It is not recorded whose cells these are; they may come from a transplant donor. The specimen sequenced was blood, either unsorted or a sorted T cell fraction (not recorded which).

This CDR3 reads CASSQETGDFYNEQFF. The CDR3 nucleotides read TGCGCCAGCAGCCAGGAGACAGGGGATTTCTACAATGAGCAGTTCTTC. V gene TRBV4-1 combines with J gene TRBJ2-1, with TRBD1 matching 8 bases. This CDR3 is built from 16 residues. Germline CDR1 reads MGHRA; CDR2 reads YSYEKL. V dropped 3 bases and J dropped 3; count of bases not matched to a gene: 7.